This is a list of T cell receptor beta chains from one sample in a study of blood T cell repertoires in COVID-19. Clones were sequenced by immunoSEQ multiplex PCR, and TCRdb holds only the in-frame ones, with some missing. Among 85,000 to 120,000 clones listed, approximately 88% were seen once. Material: peripheral blood. These receptors all stem from a human donor in a cohort sampled during active COVID-19. CDR3s leave out the opening cysteine and the closing phenylalanine or tryptophan.

V gene,CDR3 protein
TRBV19,ASSPRTGGLGTEAF
TRBV6-5,ASSYSPSGVAQY
TRBV6-5,ASRIGGQNSGYT
TRBV6-6,ASSPRGGAGGYTGELF
TRBV7-9,ASSLALLGQGNQPQH
TRBV2,ASLDRGRETQY
TRBV7-3,ASSPYGGEQF
TRBV20-1,SASLRAGGTDTQY
TRBV10-1,ASSYRGQLGEAF
TRBV9,ASSVAQGAAYEQY
TRBV4-3,ASSQDSSGGNTDTQY
TRBV18,ASSRPDTEAF
TRBV11-3,ASSLDAGFSGELF
TRBV6-6,ASGGQGAHNSPLH
TRBV27,ASSLFPSGGAVDTQY
TRBV14,ASSQGYVYGYT